Listed below are T cell receptor beta chains from one sample, sequenced in a study of OX40 agonist ivuxolimab in advanced cancers. Sequencing was performed with immunoSEQ multiplex PCR; in TCRdb, only in-frame clones are kept and a portion is missing. Of 60,000 or so clones listed, more than 75% are singletons. The source was CD4+ or CD8+ T cells sorted from blood, collected in a trial of the OX40 agonist ivuxolimab. All receptors come from an adult with an advanced solid tumor such as melanoma, head and neck, liver or kidney cancer. Each CDR3 is given with its conserved first and last residue. A D gene is named only where the DNA matches it firmly. Size tells how often a clone was seen (once, few, many) or the class of an expanded clone, and some rows leave it out.

j_call clone_size v_call d_call cdr3_nt cdr3_aa
TRBJ2-1 NA TRBV7-9 TRBD2 TGTGCCAGCACCCCCACGGGGGGGGATAATGAGCAGTTCTTC CASTPTGGDNEQFF
TRBJ2-7 NA TRBV7-2 NA TGTGCCAGCAGCTCCGACTACGAGCAGTACTTC CASSSDYEQYF
TRBJ1-1 NA TRBV7-3 TRBD1 TGTGCCAGCAGCTTAACCGCCGAACAGGGGCAGGAAGCTTTCTTT CASSLTAEQGQEAFF
TRBJ2-3 NA TRBV5-1 NA TGCGCCAGCAGCTTGCAAAATCAGGGGACAGATACGCAGTATTTT CASSLQNQGTDTQYF
TRBJ1-4 NA TRBV19 TRBD1 TGTGCCAGTAGTATAGCTCCTCAGGGGGCCACTAATGAAAAACTGTTTTTT CASSIAPQGATNEKLFF
TRBJ1-1 few TRBV7-9 NA TGTGCCAGCAGCTTAGACGCGGATTCTGGAGCTTTCTTT CASSLDADSGAFF
TRBJ1-6 few TRBV19 NA TGTGCCAGCTGTGGACCCCTGTTT CASCGPLF
TRBJ2-3 once TRBV4-1 TRBD1 TGCGCCAGCAGCCAAACCGCAACGACAGGGTTGAGCACAGATACGCAGTATTTT CASSQTATTGLSTDTQYF
TRBJ2-2 NA TRBV7-8 NA TGTGCCAGCAGCTTAGCCAAGCGTACCGGGGAGCTGTTTTTT CASSLAKRTGELFF
TRBJ1-1 NA TRBV19 NA TGTGCCAGTAGTATTCGGGGCACGGCGAACACTGAAGCTTTCTTT CASSIRGTANTEAFF
TRBJ1-2 NA TRBV28 NA TGTGCCAGCAGTCCCATACAGGGAATGGACTATGGCTACACCTTC CASSPIQGMDYGYTF
TRBJ1-5 NA TRBV4-3 NA TGCGCCAGCAGCCAAGGGGTCGATCAGCCCCAGCATTTT CASSQGVDQPQHF
TRBJ2-5 NA TRBV29-1 TRBD2 TGCAGCGTTGAATCGGGACTAGGAGCAAGAGAGACCCAGTACTTC CSVESGLGARETQYF
TRBJ1-1 NA TRBV7-9 NA TGTGCCAGCAGCTCTGGAGGGAGGACTGAAGCTTTCTTT CASSSGGRTEAFF
TRBJ1-3 NA TRBV19 NA TGTGCCAGTAGTCGGACGGCCGGAAACACCATATATTTT CASSRTAGNTIYF
TRBJ1-2 NA TRBV4-3 NA TGCGCCAGCAGCCTGAATTGGAGGGACTATGGCTACACCTTC CASSLNWRDYGYTF
TRBJ1-5 NA TRBV5-8 NA TGTGCCAGCAGCTCCGACAGTTACTTCGATAGCAATCAGCCCCAGCATTTT CASSSDSYFDSNQPQHF
TRBJ1-1 medium-sized TRBV5-1 NA TGCGCCAGCAGATTCTCGTCCGGGAACACTGAAGCTTTCTTT CASRFSSGNTEAFF
TRBJ1-4 NA TRBV19 NA TGTGCCAGTAACAGGGATGAAAAACTGTTTTTT CASNRDEKLFF
TRBJ1-1 NA TRBV5-6 NA TGTGCCAGCAGCTTGGAAGGGTTTGAAGCTTTCTTT CASSLEGFEAFF
TRBJ1-2 NA TRBV27 NA TGTGCCAGCAGTTCACCCCCCGGCAGCTTTAACTATGGCTACACCTTC CASSSPPGSFNYGYTF
TRBJ2-2 NA TRBV7-3 NA TGTGCCAGCAGCTTAACCGAAAAGGAGCTGTTTTTT CASSLTEKELFF
TRBJ1-3 NA TRBV28 TRBD1 TGTGCCAGCAGTCCCCCCGGGACAGGGGATAGGACCATATATTTT CASSPPGTGDRTIYF
TRBJ1-1 few TRBV19 NA TGTGCCAGTAGTATACTCAGGGACACTGAAGCTTTCTTT CASSILRDTEAFF
TRBJ2-2 NA TRBV7-3 NA TGTGCCAGCAGACCTCTAACGGGGGCCACTACCGGGGAGCTGTTTTTT CASRPLTGATTGELFF
TRBJ2-2 NA TRBV27 NA TGTGCCAGCAGTTTCCGACAGTCCCCCCTGAACACCGGGGAGCTGTTTTTT CASSFRQSPLNTGELFF
TRBJ1-2 NA TRBV19 TRBD1 TGTGCCAGTAGTCAACAGGGGAGTAACTATGGCTACACCTTC CASSQQGSNYGYTF
TRBJ1-3 NA TRBV7-2 NA TGTGCCAGCAGCTTAACGGCCGGAAACACCATATATTTT CASSLTAGNTIYF
TRBJ2-1 NA TRBV19 TRBD2 TGTGCCAGTAGCAGAACGGGGCTAGCGGGGGAGTTCTCCTACAATGAGCAGTTCTTC CASSRTGLAGEFSYNEQFF
TRBJ1-4 NA TRBV7-9 NA TGTGCCAGCAGCTTAGCGCTGGGTGAGGAAAAACTGTTTTTT CASSLALGEEKLFF
TRBJ2-5 NA TRBV5-1 TRBD1 TGCGCCAGCAGCTTTCTTGGACAGGGGAATTCGGAGACCCAGTACTTC CASSFLGQGNSETQYF
TRBJ2-2 NA TRBV4-3 TRBD2 TGCGCCAGCAGCCAAGATCGAGGACTAGCGGAGACCGGGGAGCTGTTTTTT CASSQDRGLAETGELFF
TRBJ1-1 NA TRBV5-5 TRBD1 TGTGCCAGCAGCTCTCAGCTCGGACAGGGGAGGACTGAAGCTTTCTTT CASSSQLGQGRTEAFF
TRBJ1-1 NA TRBV7-9 TRBD1 TGTGCCAGCAGCTTAGACGCCGGGACAGGCATGAACACTGAAGCTTTCTTT CASSLDAGTGMNTEAFF
TRBJ1-5 NA TRBV5-1 TRBD1 TGCGCCAGCAGCTTGGAGACAGGGGACGGGCAGCCCCAGCATTTT CASSLETGDGQPQHF
TRBJ2-4 once TRBV6-1 NA TGTGCCAGCAGTGAGACCAGGGAATCCCACATTCAGTACTTC CASSETRESHIQYF
TRBJ1-6 NA TRBV5-4 TRBD1 TGTGCCAGCACCCGAGTAGGACAGGCTGGTCCATATAATTCACCCCTCCACTTT CASTRVGQAGPYNSPLHF
TRBJ1-1 NA TRBV7-8 NA TGTGCCAGCAGGGTGGACCGCCGAACTGAAGCTTTCTTT CASRVDRRTEAFF
TRBJ1-2 NA TRBV7-2 NA TGTGCCAGCAGCTCCTACCGGGACTATGGCTACACCTTC CASSSYRDYGYTF
TRBJ2-1 NA TRBV6-1 NA TGTGCCAGCAATGAGCGCTCCTACAATGAGCAGTTCTTC CASNERSYNEQFF
TRBJ1-4 NA TRBV18 NA TGTGCCAGCTCGCCCGGGACAACTCCTAATGAAAAACTGTTTTTT CASSPGTTPNEKLFF
TRBJ2-3 NA TRBV7-2 TRBD2 TGTGCCAGCAGCTCGAGGGGAGGGTACGTCGATACGCAGTATTTT CASSSRGGYVDTQYF
TRBJ2-7 NA TRBV11-3 TRBD1 TGTGCCAGCAGCTTAGTCGGGCAGGGGGCCGGCTACGAGCAGTACTTC CASSLVGQGAGYEQYF